This T cell receptor (beta chain) was identified in a study of cytomegalovirus exposure and HLA in healthy donors. This CDR3 comprises 17 residues. V shed 2 bases and J shed 5 bases, with 20 bases lying between them. Germline values: CDR1 SGHVS, CDR2 FQNEAQ. Use of 60 Vbeta and 13 Jbeta primers characterized the PCR. Generated by immunoSEQ multiplex PCR, the TCRdb table keeps only in-frame clones and is missing some. The table includes about 200,000 clones, 70% detected once. Whole-study results and caveats: The likely explanation for a cluster of highly shared sequence variants was sequencing artifact. CMV serostatus was the only immune exposure information that was available. Researchers catalogued about 160 TCR beta chains as cytomegalovirus-associated.

For this clone: Its antigen is not known.

The sample was PBMCs. The V gene is TRBV7-8, the J gene TRBJ2-3; D is possibly TRBD2 (5 bases). The TCR originated in a man aged 35-49 years in good health and CMV-seropositive. The CDR3 DNA reads TGTGCCAGCAGCTTAACAAACGGCCTCTGGGCGGGAGATACGCAGTATTTT. Amino acids: CASSLTNGLWAGDTQYF.